This T cell receptor (beta chain) was documented in a study of identical twins. Study-wide results and limits: The study based its conclusions on cross-sectional statistical analysis and did not follow the same donors.

MiXCR, applied by TCRdb to the 5' RACE reads, yields one record per CDR3 protein. The sample lists 750,000 to 950,000 distinct CDR3 sequences; roughly 12% were seen once. A note on this clonotype: Antigen unknown.

These data also featured in a second study, about yellow fever vaccine responses in identical twins.

This receptor was taken from a young woman in good health. What was sequenced was PBMCs.

CDR3 in DNA: TGTGCCAGCAGCCCATACCCGAGGCAGGGAACCTACGAGCAGTACGTC. Its translation: CASSPYPRQGTYEQYV. This rearrangement joins TRBV7-9 to TRBJ2-7; D may be TRBD1 (5 bases). V dropped 5 bases and J dropped 2 bases, with 19 bases sitting between them. This CDR3 is built from 16 residues. CDR1 and CDR2 (germline): SEHNR, FQNEAQ (reference sequence).